This T cell receptor (beta chain) was recorded in a study of monozygotic twins with inflammatory bowel disease. Details on this clonotype: The antigen remains unidentified.

This CDR3 comprises 13 residues. The germline gives CDR1 SGHDT, CDR2 YYEEEE. Study-wide findings and caveats: With others, IBD patients shared fewer clonotypes than healthy twins did, especially with disease activity. The data offered no way to tell different T cell subtypes apart.

UMIs were attached via template switching, each with a 6-nucleotide sample barcode. No DNA is given; TCRdb re-called the 5' RACE reads and lists each CDR3 protein once. The table lists more than 300,000 distinct CDR3 sequences, with just over 2.5% in the top ten. The rearrangement links TRBV5-6 to TRBJ2-7; TCRdb's assignment of TRBD1 cannot be checked, as there is no DNA. This TCR was recovered from a human donor with ulcerative colitis or Crohn's disease, or a healthy co-twin of an affected twin (not recorded which). The sequenced sample consisted of blood. The CDR3 region is CASSLYRVYEQYF.